The present entry profiles one TCR beta chain with its context. This clonotype was seen repeatedly, ten times or more. Its cognate antigen has yet to be identified. No much larger clone is present one base from it, and per-base qualities are unavailable. V gives up 1 base and J gives up 1 base, and the segment between their germline ends measures 11 bases. The CDR3 spans 15 residues, from the cysteine through the phenylalanine. Just CDR3 DNA is preserved here, 45 bases in frame from base 1. From the germline V gene, CDR1 is SGHDN and CDR2 is FVKESK. These data belong to a study of identical twins (dated by TCRdb to between 2015 and 2016). For the wider study: To test whether fetal clonotypes persist, the study used deep sequencing on TCR alpha and beta repertoires from monozygotic twins, unrelated adults of various ages, and cord blood. Replicate twin experiments were performed at different times using different library preparation protocols to rule out contamination.

The full study reports these points: Zero-insertion analyses could be partly confounded by invariant T cells such as MAIT and iNKT, though diverse VJ usage argued against such confounding for most clonotypes. Abundant cord blood beta clonotypes carried fewer insertions; young adult naive repertoires showed a weaker similar trend, while memory repertoires showed none. A weaker excess of twin sharing was found in beta out-of-frame sequences because the signal-to-noise ratio was lowered by fewer shared sequences. In monozygotic twins, out-of-frame TCR alpha sharing was systematically underestimated by recombination models, although the models agreed with sharing between unrelated individuals. Compared with coincidental sharing between unrelated individuals, out-of-frame TCR alpha sequences shared between twins had an excess of sequences with low generation probability. Because the same donors could not be followed over many years, the conclusions relied on cross-sectional statistical analysis.

Libraries were constructed by 5' RACE. The sequencer was an Illumina HiSeq 2000. A universal primer binding site was introduced by template switching, and a unique molecular identifier was present in the final cDNA, enabling accurate counting of TCR cDNA molecules. First-strand cDNA for TCR alpha and beta chains was synthesized from specific primers in the conserved constant-segment region. To control for contamination, every cDNA library was double barcoded, receiving both a SMART-Mk sample barcode and Illumina barcodes. TruSeq adapter sequences and Illumina sample barcodes were added in two successive PCR steps. TCR alpha and beta cDNA libraries were sequenced on the Illumina HiSeq platform with custom primers. Concerning the study's data processing: MiGEC was used to process raw reads and extract unique molecular identifiers, and MiXCR was used to find CDR3 positions. Recombination models were inferred per individual with the repgenHMM and IGoR tools using an EM algorithm. Shared clonotype analysis was performed with the tcR package in R, normalizing sharing by the product of cloneset sizes. Out-of-frame nonproductive sequences were analyzed to study raw recombination free of thymic and clonal selection effects. Using fastp trimming at Q25 and MiXCR clonotype assembly, TCRdb reanalyzed the public sequencing data and kept in-frame beta chains. Merged by CDR3 protein, the rows form single entries marked with the most common genes and DNA. The V and J calls, along with clone size, are taken from TCRdb and not from the paper's own processing. This sample is represented by about 240,000 distinct CDR3 sequences; over 9.5% of them were singletons. Roughly 3.7% of the sample comes from the top ten.

Every donor in the study was a healthy Caucasian. Three pairs of female monozygotic twins, all aged about 18 to 30 years, were included in the twin cohort. Using Miltenyi CD45RO+ enrichment and human naive T-cell isolation kits, memory (CD45RO+) and naive T cells were isolated from PBMC. These data were also reused for a study on yellow fever vaccine responses in identical twins. The second source states: According to the authors, the vaccine-induced T cell response in identical twins seemed to be partly convergent and partly specific to each individual. Focusing on identical twins, the study followed the T cell clones that responded to the vaccine, and did so with precision.

The receptor comes from a woman younger than 30 in good health. Material for sequencing was memory (CD45RO+) T cells sorted from blood. What this sample's cell subset or site label stands for: CD45RO+ enriched T cells. The chain uses TRBV14 and TRBJ2-7, with TRBD2 as a weak D call on 6 bases. The CDR3 reads as follows: CASSQGSGFSYEQYF. The DNA reads as follows: TGTGCCAGCAGCCAAGGAAGCGGGTTTTCCTACGAGCAGTACTTC.